The 28 T cell receptor beta chains below come from one sample, sequenced in a study of Ad26.COV2.S vaccination and SARS-CoV-2 variants. Assay used: immunoSEQ multiplex PCR; TCRdb lists only in-frame clones, some missing. The profile covers 380,000 or so clones, with 65% to 90% appearing a single time and around 11% taken by the ten largest. Treatment in this sample: about 20 received Ad26.COV2.S at low or high dose, single or two shots; about 5 received placebo; per-sample allocation not given. Day 63 after the first vaccine or placebo injection was the time point for sampling. Sequences were derived from peripheral blood, sampled in a trial of Ad26.COV2.S vaccine versus placebo. These receptors were taken from a person between 18 and 65 years old who received the Ad26.COV2.S COVID-19 vaccine or a placebo.

The chain links TRBV7-9 to TRBJ2-3; D ambiguous. This CDR3 comprises 12 residues. The V and J ends lost 4 bases and 4 bases respectively, with 6 bases between them. Germline lookup yields CDR1 SEHNR and CDR2 FQNEAQ (reference sequence). CDR3 region: CASSSSSDTQYF. In DNA form, the CDR3 reads TGTGCCAGCAGCTCTAGTTCAGATACGCAGTATTTT.

The chain uses TRBV20-1 and TRBJ2-4; possibly TRBD2 for D (5 bases). Per the germline V gene, CDR1 is DFQATT and CDR2 is SNEGSKA (reference sequence). There are 15 residues in the CDR3. Trimming removed 5 bases from V and 4 bases from J, with 18 bases in between. The CDR3 region is CSARDGRAGKNIQYF. The CDR3 DNA reads TGCAGTGCTCGTGATGGGCGGGCAGGAAAAAACATTCAGTACTTC.

This chain joins TRBV11-2 and TRBJ1-1; possible D gene TRBD1, 6 bases. The CDR3 is made up of 13 amino acids. Germline values: CDR1 SGHAT, CDR2 FQNNGV. Between the trimmed V and J ends, which lost 1 base and 6 bases, there was a span of 9 bases. The CDR3 DNA follows: TGTGCCAGCAGCTTAGGAAGGGGGGCTGAAGCTTTCTTT. It yields the protein CASSLGRGAEAFF.

This chain links TRBV28 with TRBJ1-2; D unclear. V lost 1 base and J lost 5, with 8 bases in between. Germline V gene lookup returns CDR1 MDHEN and CDR2 SYDVKM. The CDR3 extends over 13 amino acids. The CDR3 DNA reads TGTGCCAGCAGTTTATCTGGGGAATATGGCTACACCTTC. Encoded protein: CASSLSGEYGYTF.

The rearrangement uses TRBV24-1 and TRBJ2-1; the match to TRBD1 covers 11 bases. Germline V lookup: CDR1 KGHDR, CDR2 SFDVKD. The CDR3 is 16 amino acids. V was pared by 4 bases and J by 10 bases, with 11 bases of the junction left unmatched. CDR3 coding DNA: TGTGCCACCAGTGACACCGGGACAGGGGGGGCGTGGGAGCAGTTCTTC. This encodes CATSDTGTGGAWEQFF.

The rearrangement links TRBV27 to TRBJ1-6; D is unclear. The V end was cut by 2 bases, the J end by 8 bases, with 16 bases between. The CDR3 is made up of 16 amino acids. Per germline, CDR1 MNHEY and CDR2 SMNVEV (reference sequence). The CDR3 is CASSLGFGRRDSPLHF. CDR3 sequence (DNA): TGTGCCAGCAGTTTAGGTTTCGGCAGGCGGGATTCACCCCTCCACTTT.

This clone has only one observation. The chain combines TRBV6-5 with TRBJ2-5, with D possibly being TRBD1 (6 bases). CDR3 length: 15 amino acids. The germline V and J ends were trimmed by 4 bases and 5 bases, with 17 bases remaining between them. CDR1 MNHEY and CDR2 SVGAGI come from the germline V gene. The CDR3 DNA follows: TGTGCCAGCAGTTCGCGGCGCAGGGGCAACGAGACCCAGTACTTC. As protein: CASSSRRRGNETQYF.

The rearrangement links TRBV4-2 to TRBJ2-6; 11 nucleotides agree with TRBD1. CDR3 length equals 19 residues. After removal of 1 base from V and 1 base from J, the junction contained 6 bases not matched to a gene. Germline V gene data show CDR1 as LGHNA and CDR2 as YNFKEQ. The CDR3 is CASSQVVGQGASGANVLTF. CDR3 nucleotide sequence: TGTGCCAGCAGCCAAGTTGTCGGACAGGGGGCTTCTGGGGCCAACGTCCTGACTTTC.

This clone has only a few counts. V is TRBV5-4 and J is TRBJ2-7, with a weak D call TRBD2 (7 bases). The CDR3 loop spans 13 amino acids. Germline CDR1 SGHNT, CDR2 YYREEE (reference sequence). V was pared by 4 bases and J by 4 bases, with 12 bases between. The CDR3 coding sequence is TGTGCCAGCAGCCCCGAGGGGGGGTACGAGCAGTACTTC. Translated: CASSPEGGYEQYF.

The V and J genes are TRBV6-2 or TRBV6-3 and TRBJ2-1; 7 bases fit TRBD2. Germline-derived CDR1 and CDR2 are MNHEY and SVGEGT. Losses at the gene ends were 6 bases for V and 4 bases for J; bases not matched to a gene: 12. The CDR3 totals 16 residues. CDR3 sequence: CASSTPAGVLYNEQFF. DNA of the CDR3: TGTGCCAGCAGCACTCCCGCGGGAGTTTTATACAATGAGCAGTTCTTC.

This clone appeared a single time. Additional DNA sequences in this sample encode the identical CDR3. The chain links TRBV19 to TRBJ1-5; no clear D. CDR3 length: 13 residues. Germline values: CDR1 LNHDA, CDR2 SQIVND (reference sequence). V lost 1 base and J lost 2, with 3 bases in between. CDR3 nucleotides: TGTGCCAGTAGTATAGTACGCAATCAGCCCCAGCATTTT. Translated, it gives CASSIVRNQPQHF.

This clone was detected once. This chain connects TRBV7-2 to TRBJ1-1, with D tentatively TRBD1 (5 bases). This CDR3 is built from 13 residues. From germline, CDR1 is SGHTA and CDR2 FQGNSA. Trimming took 5 bases from V and 2 from J, leaving 9 bases between them. The CDR3 nucleotides are TGTGCCAGCAGCCACACAGGAAACACTGAAGCTTTCTTT. This encodes CASSHTGNTEAFF.

The rearrangement uses TRBV19 and TRBJ2-1, with 11 bases aligning to TRBD2. Unmatched junction bases numbered 18, after V lost 6 bases and J lost 5 bases. The CDR3 covers 19 residues. Per germline, CDR1 LNHDA and CDR2 SQIVND (reference sequence). The CDR3 region is CASSGQGLLTSGKNNEQFF. As DNA, the CDR3 is TGTGCCAGTAGCGGACAGGGGCTTTTGACTAGCGGGAAAAACAATGAGCAGTTCTTC.

The J gene is TRBJ1-5, the V gene TRBV27, with D perhaps TRBD1 (6 bases). The CDR3 is 13 amino acids. Trimming removed 6 bases from V and 3 bases from J, with 9 bases in between. Germline CDR1 reads MNHEY; CDR2 reads SMNVEV (reference sequence). The CDR3 reads CASSWGANQPQHF. The DNA of the CDR3 is TGTGCCAGCAGCTGGGGGGCCAATCAGCCCCAGCATTTT.

This chain links TRBV19 with TRBJ2-2; D is uncertain. There are 13 residues in the CDR3. In germline, CDR1 is LNHDA, CDR2 SQIVND (reference sequence). The V end lost 3 bases, the J end lost 4 bases, and 6 bases lay between the germline ends. This CDR3 reads CASSMVPTGELFF. The CDR3 coding sequence is TGTGCCAGTAGTATGGTGCCCACCGGGGAGCTGTTTTTT. The whole variable domain, remainder taken from reference TRBV19 and TRBJ2-2, is DGGITQSPKYLFRKEGQNVTLSCEQNLNHDAMYWYRQDPGQGLRLIYYSQIVNDFQKGDIAEGYSVSREKKESFPLTVTSAQKNPTAFYLCASSMVPTGELFFGEGSRLTVL.

The chain links TRBV12-2 to TRBJ2-1; the table names TRBD2, a call not compared with the DNA. TRBV12-2 is classified as a pseudogene. This CDR3 region has 19 residues. CDR3 in amino acids: CASRLLYGLAGESYNEQFF. As DNA, the CDR3 is TGTGCAAGTCGCTTGTTATATGGGCTAGCGGGGGAATCCTACAATGAGCAGTTCTTC.

This clone was seen more than once but under ten times. The genes are TRBV5-8 and TRBJ2-1; 11 nucleotides align to TRBD2. Trimming removed 5 bases from V and 5 bases from J; junction bases left unmatched: 9. Germline CDR1 reads SGHTS; CDR2 reads YDEGEE. The CDR3 contains 16 residues. CDR3 bases: TGTGCCAGCAGACGGGCCATAGCGGGGGGGCACAATGAGCAGTTCTTC. Translated, it gives CASRRAIAGGHNEQFF.

This clone was counted between two and nine times. The chain has TRBV5-1 and TRBJ1-2; 9 nucleotides align to TRBD1. The germline CDR1 and CDR2 sequences are SGHRS and YFSETQ. This CDR3 comprises 14 residues. The V segment lost 4 bases and the J segment 4 bases; nucleotides outside the gene matches: 5. CDR3 in DNA: TGCGCCAGCAGCGCCACGACAGGGGGCTATGGCTACACCTTC. Translated, it gives CASSATTGGYGYTF.

CDR3 nucleotides: TGTGCCAGCAGCTTGGATCGCGGGCAGCCCCAGCATTTT. This translates into CASSLDRGQPQHF. This chain joins TRBV5-4 and TRBJ1-5, with D unresolved. This CDR3 contains 13 residues. Trimming took off 0 bases at V and 7 bases at J, with 8 bases between the two ends. From germline, CDR1 is SGHNT and CDR2 YYREEE (reference sequence).

V and J are TRBV7-9 and TRBJ2-1; D possibly corresponds to TRBD1 (6 bases). Trimming left V 3 bases short and J 8 bases short, with 17 bases between. This CDR3 comprises 15 residues. In germline, CDR1 is SEHNR, CDR2 FQNEAQ (reference sequence). The CDR3 region is CASSLTGSLGDEQFF. The CDR3 DNA is TGTGCCAGCAGCTTGACAGGCTCCCTCGGGGATGAGCAGTTCTTC.

The chain recombines TRBV30 with TRBJ1-2; 9 bases match TRBD1. Germline values: CDR1 GTSNPN, CDR2 SVGIG (reference sequence). The junction had 7 bases not matched to a gene; V was cut back by 3 bases and J by 2 bases. The CDR3 loop spans 15 amino acids. DNA of the CDR3: TGTGCCTGGAGCGCCCCACAGGGGGCGAACTATGGCTACACCTTC. Amino acids: CAWSAPQGANYGYTF.

This chain links TRBV10-3 with TRBJ2-1, with D perhaps TRBD1 or TRBD2 (6 bases each). V lost 4 bases, J lost 6 bases, and 7 bases lay in between. The CDR3 loop spans 12 amino acids. Germline V lookup: CDR1 ENHRY, CDR2 SYGVKD. CDR3 DNA sequence: TGTGCCATCAGTGCGGGGGCCAATGAGCAGTTCTTC. Translation: CAISAGANEQFF.

V usage is TRBV30 and J usage is TRBJ2-2; D not resolved. The CDR3 covers 14 residues. V lost 3 bases and J lost 0, with 8 bases in between. The germline gives CDR1 GTSNPN, CDR2 SVGIG (reference sequence). This CDR3 reads CAWRLAANTGELFF. The CDR3 nucleotides read TGTGCCTGGAGACTGGCGGCGAACACCGGGGAGCTGTTTTTT.

This clone was observed once. V usage is TRBV27 and J usage is TRBJ1-2, with D possibly being TRBD1 (5 bases). Per germline, CDR1 MNHEY and CDR2 SMNVEV (reference sequence). V lost 4 bases and J 2 bases, leaving 23 bases between the germline ends. The CDR3 spans 18 residues. The CDR3 DNA follows: TGTGCCAGCAGTTATAATCCGCCACCTCGGGGGAGGAACTATGGCTACACCTTC. Amino acid sequence: CASSYNPPPRGRNYGYTF.

The gene calls are TRBV13 and TRBJ1-1; D is possibly TRBD1 (5 bases). The CDR3 runs 15 residues. Germline V lookup: CDR1 PRHDT, CDR2 FYEKMQ (reference sequence). The V end was cut by 5 bases, the J end by 1 base, with 14 bases between. Written as DNA, the CDR3 is TGTGCCAGCAGCGCGACCGGGACTCAGAACACTGAAGCTTTCTTT. Its protein is CASSATGTQNTEAFF.

Notes on this clone: Other nucleotide sequences in the sample specify the same CDR3. The chain uses TRBV28 and TRBJ1-2; 7 bases match TRBD1. This CDR3 contains 12 residues. Germline V gives CDR1 MDHEN, CDR2 SYDVKM. The V segment lost 5 bases and the J segment 4 bases; nucleotides outside the gene matches: 1. The CDR3 spells CASSGTVYGYTF. The CDR3 DNA follows: TGTGCCAGCAGTGGGACAGTCTATGGCTACACCTTC.

The gene calls are TRBV7-8 and TRBJ1-6, with 9 bases matching TRBD1. Trimming took 5 bases from V and 9 from J; bases not matched to a gene: 2. This CDR3 has 13 amino acids. The germline V gene has CDR1 SGHVS and CDR2 FQNEAQ. CDR3: CASSRDRASPLHF. CDR3 nucleotide sequence: TGTGCCAGCAGCCGGGACAGGGCTTCACCCCTCCACTTT. Full variable domain (outside the CDR3, taken from reference TRBV7-8 and TRBJ1-6): GAGVSQSPRYKVAKRGQDVALRCDPISGHVSLFWYQQALGQGPEFLTYFQNEAQLDKSGLPSDRFFAERPEGSVSTLKIQRTQQEDSAVYLCASSRDRASPLHFGNGTRLTVT.

The chain links TRBV4-3 to TRBJ1-2; D gene ambiguous. Per germline, CDR1 LGHNA and CDR2 YSLEER. The CDR3 spans 15 residues. V was cut by 0 bases and J by 10 bases, with 18 bases left in between. The CDR3 region is CASSQEGRSRNVYTF. The CDR3, as DNA: TGCGCCAGCAGCCAAGAGGGCAGGTCCAGGAATGTCTACACCTTC.